The clone carrying this TCR beta chain has a handful of counts. This sample was taken from a study of blood T cell repertoires in COVID-19. About the study: COVID-19 samples collected from the United States, Italy and Spain covered acute and convalescent phases. T cells, B-cell-depleted T cells, or PBMCs supplied cDNA or gDNA.

CDR1 SEHNR and CDR2 FQNEAQ come from the germline V gene (reference sequence). V was pared by 5 bases and J by 5 bases, with 10 bases of the junction left unmatched. The CDR3 runs 15 residues. In the source study's methods: Reference gene primers were amplified, and this amplification served to estimate nucleated cell counts. Assay used: immunoSEQ multiplex PCR; TCRdb lists only in-frame clones, some missing. The D gene and trimming were derived from the DNA, and the V and J assignments and clone size from that table. This table holds fewer than 120,000 clones, 76% found once. The sample consisted of peripheral blood. V and J are TRBV7-9 and TRBJ1-1; 8 nucleotides agree with TRBD1. The receptor's source is an elderly woman with acute or convalescent COVID-19. In DNA, the CDR3 is TGTGCCAGCAGCCTCCCCGGACAGGGCGGAACTGAAGCTTTCTTT. This translates into CASSLPGQGGTEAFF.